This T cell receptor beta chain was obtained from a study of shared clonotypes between healthy human individuals. Across the study: Each donor's CD4 naive and CD4 memory cells filled three plates apiece, CD8 naive two, and CD8 memory one.

Germline lookup yields CDR1 SGHRS and CDR2 YFSETQ. The CDR3 contains 16 residues. Trimming removed 2 bases from V and 9 bases from J, with 21 bases in between. The study separated CD4+ cells into CD45RA+ naive and CD45RA-negative memory subsets. Across several immunoSEQ plates, the genomic DNA of each subset was split evenly. Clones were read by immunoSEQ multiplex PCR, and TCRdb kept only the in-frame ones, dropping some. The sample has about 2.4 million clones; 80% to 95% are singletons. Specimen: naive CD4+ T cells from PBMCs. Subset in this sample: CD45RA+ positively selected. The receptor was derived from a man aged 18 to 29 in good health. Some clones in this sample may be carry-over from other donors' samples. The rearrangement links TRBV5-1 to TRBJ1-5, with D perhaps matching TRBD1 (5 bases). CDR3 DNA: TGCGCCAGCAGCTTAGTTCCGGGACCCTCGACGGTGCCCCAGCATTTT. Translation gives CASSLVPGPSTVPQHF.